This is a list of T cell receptor beta chains from one sample in a study of beta chain features in type 1 diabetes. TCRdb's copy holds only in-frame clones and misses some; the assay was immunoSEQ multiplex PCR. This sample carries 150,000 to 170,000 clones, approximately 10% of them seen once, and the ten largest clones take approximately 0.5%. The sequencing sample was made of central memory CD4+ T cells from blood. The receptors come from a man aged 30-40 years with type 1 diabetes. CDR3s leave out the opening cysteine and the closing phenylalanine or tryptophan. Clone size is given for some rows only: seen once, a few or many times, or a class if the clone is expanded.

j_gene: TRBJ1-5; abundance: few; v_gene: TRBV30; CDR3aa: AWSVHRGTQPQH
j_gene: TRBJ1-1; abundance: -; v_gene: TRBV4-2; CDR3aa: ASSRGTGENTEAF
j_gene: TRBJ2-5; abundance: -; v_gene: TRBV11-2; CDR3aa: ASSLVQQETQY
j_gene: TRBJ1-1; abundance: few; v_gene: TRBV6-1; CDR3aa: ASSALDRAAEAF
j_gene: TRBJ1-2; abundance: -; v_gene: TRBV7-8; CDR3aa: ASSLGGQPNYGYT
j_gene: TRBJ2-1; abundance: few; v_gene: TRBV5-1; CDR3aa: ASSPAAGEDEQF
j_gene: TRBJ2-5; abundance: -; v_gene: TRBV15; CDR3aa: ATSRGGTEETQY
j_gene: TRBJ2-5; abundance: -; v_gene: TRBV5-1; CDR3aa: ASWSGSEGKTQY
j_gene: TRBJ2-6; abundance: few; v_gene: TRBV14; CDR3aa: ASSRYGNSGANVLT
j_gene: TRBJ2-2; abundance: medium-sized; v_gene: TRBV2; CDR3aa: ASNTGTGNGELF